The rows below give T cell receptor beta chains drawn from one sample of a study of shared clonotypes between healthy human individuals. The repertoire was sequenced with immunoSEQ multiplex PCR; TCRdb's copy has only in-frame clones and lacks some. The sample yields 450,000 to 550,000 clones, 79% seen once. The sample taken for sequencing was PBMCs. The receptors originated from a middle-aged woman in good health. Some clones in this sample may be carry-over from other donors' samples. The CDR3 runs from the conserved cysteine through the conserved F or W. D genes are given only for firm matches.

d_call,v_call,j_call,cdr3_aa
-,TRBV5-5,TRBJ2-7,CASSMYPRDPLF
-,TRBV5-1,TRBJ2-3,CASSPQPSTDTQYF
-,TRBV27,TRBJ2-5,CASSPGMNLYF
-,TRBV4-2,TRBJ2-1,CASSQVGTGNEQFF
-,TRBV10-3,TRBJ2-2,CAIRTLKNTGELFF
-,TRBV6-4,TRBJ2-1,CASSVDSQVDEQFF
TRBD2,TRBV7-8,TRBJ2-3,CASSLGRLARKPVSTDTQYF
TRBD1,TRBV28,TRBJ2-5,CASSAPTGTGRETQYF
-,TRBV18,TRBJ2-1,CASSPPERASYNEQFF
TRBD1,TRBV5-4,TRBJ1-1,CASSSYRGRDTEAFF
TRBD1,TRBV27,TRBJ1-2,CASSSRTGDGYTF
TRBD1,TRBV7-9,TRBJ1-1,CASSLRTGPTEAFF
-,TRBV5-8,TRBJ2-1,CATLRDGAYNEQFF
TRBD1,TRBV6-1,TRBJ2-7,CASSKGQSYEQYF
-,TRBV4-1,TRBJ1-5,CASSQAPREGNQPQHF
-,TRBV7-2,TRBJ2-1,CASRNPPVSQFF
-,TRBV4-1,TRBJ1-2,CASSQDETANYGYTF
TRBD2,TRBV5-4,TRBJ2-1,CASSVPGLAGVYNEQFF
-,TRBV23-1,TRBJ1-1,CASRRGVGANTEAFF
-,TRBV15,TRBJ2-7,CATSTGIQYEQYF
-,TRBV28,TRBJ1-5,CASRMGLSNQPQHF
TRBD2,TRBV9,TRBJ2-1,CASSVGAGAVYNEQFF
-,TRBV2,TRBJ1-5,CASSGTGDEPQHF
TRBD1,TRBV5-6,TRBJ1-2,CASSRGQFNYGYTF